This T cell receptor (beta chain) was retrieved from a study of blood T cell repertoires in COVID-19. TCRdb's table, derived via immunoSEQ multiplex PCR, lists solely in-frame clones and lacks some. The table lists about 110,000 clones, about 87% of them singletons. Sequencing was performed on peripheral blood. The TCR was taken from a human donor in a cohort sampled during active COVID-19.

CDR3 nucleotides: TGTGCCAGCAGTTTTGCCGACGGGCCCCCGAGGGGGGAGACCCAGTACTTC. This codes for CASSFADGPPRGETQYF. The chain employs TRBV28 and TRBJ2-5, with a possible D match to TRBD1 (6 bases). The CDR3 length is 17 residues. Germline V gives CDR1 MDHEN, CDR2 SYDVKM. Trimming took 3 bases from V and 5 from J, leaving 22 bases between them.